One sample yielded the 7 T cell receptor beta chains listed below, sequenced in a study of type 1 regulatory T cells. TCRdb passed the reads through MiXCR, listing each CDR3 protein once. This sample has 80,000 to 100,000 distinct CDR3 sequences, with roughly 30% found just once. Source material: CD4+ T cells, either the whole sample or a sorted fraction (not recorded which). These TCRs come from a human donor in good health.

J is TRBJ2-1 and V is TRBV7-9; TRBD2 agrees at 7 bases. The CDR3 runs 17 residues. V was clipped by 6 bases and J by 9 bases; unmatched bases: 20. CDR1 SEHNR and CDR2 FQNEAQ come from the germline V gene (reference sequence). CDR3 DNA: TGTGCCAGCAGTCAAGCTTGGGTGGCGGGAGTAAGGATTGAGCAGTTCTTC. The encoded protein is CASSQAWVAGVRIEQFF.

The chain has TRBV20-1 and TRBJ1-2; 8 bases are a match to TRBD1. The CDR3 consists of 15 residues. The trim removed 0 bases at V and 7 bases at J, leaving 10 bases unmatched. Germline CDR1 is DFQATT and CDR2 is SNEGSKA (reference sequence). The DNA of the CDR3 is TGCAGTGCTAGAGATCTGGACAGGGCTTTAGGTGGCTACACCTTC. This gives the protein CSARDLDRALGGYTF.

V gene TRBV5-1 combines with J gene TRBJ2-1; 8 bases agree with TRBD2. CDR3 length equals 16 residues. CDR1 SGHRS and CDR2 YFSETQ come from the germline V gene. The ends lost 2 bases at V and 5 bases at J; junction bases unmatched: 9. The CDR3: CASSLILAGPHNEQFF. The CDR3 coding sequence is TGCGCCAGCAGCTTAATCCTAGCGGGTCCCCACAATGAGCAGTTCTTC.

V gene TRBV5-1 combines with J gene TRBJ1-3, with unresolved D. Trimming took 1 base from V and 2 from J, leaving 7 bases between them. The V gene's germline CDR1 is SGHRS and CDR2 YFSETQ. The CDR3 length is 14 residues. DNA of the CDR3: TGCGCCAGCAGCTTGTATGGGGCTGGAAACACCATATATTTT. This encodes CASSLYGAGNTIYF.

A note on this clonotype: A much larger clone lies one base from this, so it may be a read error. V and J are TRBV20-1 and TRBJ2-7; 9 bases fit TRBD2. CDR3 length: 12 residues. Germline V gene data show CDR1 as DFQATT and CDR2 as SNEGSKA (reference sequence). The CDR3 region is CSASAGGRERYF. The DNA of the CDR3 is TGCAGTGCCTCCGCGGGGGGGCGGGAGCGGTACTTC.

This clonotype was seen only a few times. The CDR3 bases are TGTGCCAGCTCAACTTTCCGGCTTAGCACAGATACGCAGTATTTT. This encodes CASSTFRLSTDTQYF. The rearrangement links TRBV18 to TRBJ2-3; D call uncertain. This CDR3 comprises 15 residues. V was clipped by 5 bases and J by 0 bases, with 12 bases between them. Germline loops: CDR1 KGHSH, CDR2 LQKENI.

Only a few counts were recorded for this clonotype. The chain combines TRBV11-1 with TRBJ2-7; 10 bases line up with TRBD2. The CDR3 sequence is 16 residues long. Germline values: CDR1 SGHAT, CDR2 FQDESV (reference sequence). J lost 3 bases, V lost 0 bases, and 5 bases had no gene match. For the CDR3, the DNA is TGTGCCAGCAGCTTAGCGAAGGCTAGCGGGAGCTACGAGCAGTACTTC. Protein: CASSLAKASGSYEQYF.